Following are 16 T cell receptor beta chains from one sample sequenced in a study of T cells in Graves' hyperthyroidism and ophthalmopathy. Authors of the study amplified TCR beta CDR3 regions from RNA transcripts. The study used the HTBI primer set for a first-round RT-PCR of the TCR CDR3. TCRdb re-derived calls from the multiplex PCR reads in MiXCR, one entry per CDR3 protein. The data show about 260,000 distinct CDR3 sequences, with about 16% seen just once and around 30% held by the top ten. Material for sequencing was blood. The receptor source for this set is a woman between 18 and 29 years old with Graves' ophthalmopathy.

The rearrangement joins TRBV4-1 to TRBJ2-4, with D uncertain. Germline V lookup: CDR1 MGHRA, CDR2 YSYEKL. Trimming removed 5 bases at V and 3 bases at J, with 11 bases between. This CDR3 has 14 residues. CDR3 sequence reads: CASSSLIDKNIQYF. The CDR3 DNA follows: TGCGCCAGCAGCTCCTTAATAGACAAAAACATTCAGTACTTC.

There are many counts of this clonotype. The chain combines TRBV7-9 with TRBJ1-2; tentative D call: TRBD1 (5 bases). Germline V CDR1 and CDR2: SEHNR, FQNEAQ (reference sequence). The CDR3 totals 13 residues. Trimming stripped 2 bases from V and 5 bases from J, with 9 bases between. The DNA for the CDR3 is TGTGCCAGCAGCTTATCCCAGGGATATGGCTACACCTTC. It is translated as CASSLSQGYGYTF. The full variable domain, rest sourced from reference TRBV7-9 and TRBJ1-2, is DTGVSQNPRHKITKRGQNVTFRCDPISEHNRLYWYRQTLGQGPEFLTYFQNEAQLEKSRLLSDRFSAERPKGSFSTLEIQRTEQGDSAMYLCASSLSQGYGYTFGSGTRLTVV.

This clonotype was recorded many times. The V and J genes are TRBV29-1 and TRBJ1-1; no reliable D call. There are 10 residues in the CDR3. Trimming left V 3 bases short and J 10 bases short, with 9 bases between. CDR1 is SQVTM, CDR2 ANQGSEA, per germline. In DNA form, the CDR3 reads TGCAGCGTTGATCCGGCTGTAGCTTTCTTT. It encodes CSVDPAVAFF.

The sample holds many counts of this clonotype. The rearrangement joins TRBV4-1 to TRBJ1-6; no definite D call. V was cut by 1 base and J by 10 bases, with 14 bases left in between. Germline-derived CDR1 and CDR2 are MGHRA and YSYEKL. This CDR3 has 15 residues. DNA of the CDR3: TGCGCCAGCAGCCAAGGATATGGTTGGAAGTCACCCCTCCACTTT. Translated, it gives CASSQGYGWKSPLHF.

This clonotype was recorded at least ten times. This rearrangement joins TRBV5-1 to TRBJ2-7; no definite D call. V was trimmed by 0 bases and J by 1 base, leaving 8 bases between them. Germline CDR1 SGHRS, CDR2 YFSETQ. The CDR3 is made up of 14 amino acids. The CDR3 loop is CASSLAAGSYEQYF. The CDR3 DNA reads as TGCGCCAGCAGCTTGGCGGCCGGATCCTACGAGCAGTACTTC.

This clonotype was detected ten times or more. The genes are TRBV9 and TRBJ2-6; D is unresolved. CDR1 SGDLS and CDR2 YYNGEE come from the germline V gene. Trimming pared 3 bases from V and 4 bases from J, leaving 8 bases between. The CDR3 length is 14 residues. CDR3 in amino acids: CASSAFLGANVLTF. In nucleotides, the CDR3 is TGTGCCAGCAGCGCCTTTTTGGGGGCCAACGTCCTGACTTTC.

This clonotype was counted many times. CDR3 protein: CATSRAPGSNQPQHF. CDR3 bases: TGTGCCACCAGCAGAGCCCCAGGCAGCAATCAGCCCCAGCATTTT. The rearrangement uses TRBV15 and TRBJ1-5; the D is unclear. The CDR3 totals 15 residues. From germline, CDR1 is LNHNV and CDR2 YYDKDF (reference sequence). V lost 1 base and J lost 1, with 8 bases in between.

This clonotype has ten or more counts. The V gene is TRBV7-2, the J gene TRBJ1-5; a possible D gene is TRBD1 (6 bases). V was cut by 5 bases and J by 6 bases, with 11 bases left in between. Germline V CDR1 and CDR2: SGHTA, FQGNSA. This CDR3 region has 13 residues. CDR3 amino acids: CASSVDRSQPQHF. The CDR3 DNA reads as TGTGCCAGCAGCGTAGACAGGTCTCAGCCCCAGCATTTT.

The chain carries TRBV7-9 and TRBJ2-1; 9 nucleotides align to TRBD2. V shed 2 bases and J 0 bases; nucleotides not matched to a gene: 8. CDR3 length: 18 amino acids. CDR1 is SEHNR, CDR2 FQNEAQ, per germline (reference sequence). CDR3 loop: CASSLSSGIAFSYNEQFF. For the CDR3, the DNA is TGTGCCAGCAGCTTATCTAGCGGGATAGCGTTCTCCTACAATGAGCAGTTCTTC. The full variable domain, with the rest looked up from reference TRBV7-9 and TRBJ2-1, is DTGVSQNPRHKITKRGQNVTFRCDPISEHNRLYWYRQTLGQGPEFLTYFQNEAQLEKSRLLSDRFSAERPKGSFSTLEIQRTEQGDSAMYLCASSLSSGIAFSYNEQFFGPGTRLTVL.

This clonotype occurred a few times. V is TRBV5-6 and J is TRBJ2-3; TRBD1 matches 12 bases. With V trimmed by 4 bases and J by 2 bases, 2 bases remained unmatched. CDR1 SGHDT and CDR2 YYEEEE come from the germline V gene. This CDR3 has 15 residues. DNA for the CDR3: TGTGCCAGCAGCCGGGACAGGGGGCTCACAGATACGCAGTATTTT. Its protein product is CASSRDRGLTDTQYF.

This clonotype has at least ten counts. The J gene is TRBJ2-5, the V gene TRBV7-3; the match to TRBD2 covers 11 bases. The length of the CDR3 is 15 residues. V gave up 5 bases and J gave up 5 bases; unmatched junction bases: 7. Per the germline V gene, CDR1 is SGHTA and CDR2 is FQGTGA. Here the CDR3 reads CASSLTRTSGETQYF. CDR3 nucleotides: TGTGCCAGCAGCCTCACCCGGACTAGCGGGGAGACCCAGTACTTC.

This clonotype was picked up many times. The rearrangement links TRBV12-3 or TRBV12-4 to TRBJ2-1, with D possibly being TRBD1 (6 bases). This CDR3 has 15 amino acids. Trimming took 7 bases from V and 0 from J, leaving 13 bases between them. DNA for the CDR3: TGTGCCAGCAACAACAGGGATAGCTCCTACAATGAGCAGTTCTTC. It yields the protein CASNNRDSSYNEQFF.

This clonotype was recorded at least ten times. J is TRBJ2-1 and V is TRBV27; 9 bases align to TRBD1. Germline values: CDR1 MNHEY, CDR2 SMNVEV (reference sequence). V trimming: 5 bases; J trimming: 7 bases; junction bases outside the gene matches: 15. The CDR3 covers 17 residues. CDR3 sequence (DNA): TGTGCCAGCAGTACCATCGTCCCGGGACAGGGAGGGAATGAGCAGTTCTTC. It codes for CASSTIVPGQGGNEQFF.

This clonotype was recorded at least ten times. The V and J genes are TRBV6-1 and TRBJ2-7; D is perhaps TRBD1 (7 bases). V was trimmed by 8 bases and J by 5 bases, leaving 19 bases between them. Germline values: CDR1 MNHNS, CDR2 SASEGT. The CDR3 has 14 amino acids. This chain's CDR3 is CASHRGTENHEQYF. The CDR3 DNA sequence: TGTGCCAGCCACCGCGGGACAGAGAACCACGAGCAGTACTTC.

This clonotype was picked up many times. The genes are TRBV3-1 and TRBJ2-3; the D is unclear. The CDR3 is 11 residues long. The germline gives CDR1 LGHDT, CDR2 YNNKEL (reference sequence). Trimming stripped 6 bases from V and 3 bases from J, with 4 bases between. The CDR3 loop is CASRGTDTQYF. The CDR3 DNA sequence: TGTGCCAGCAGAGGAACAGATACGCAGTATTTT.

There are many counts of this clonotype. The rearrangement joins TRBV11-1 to TRBJ1-1; D is unclear. Germline lookup yields CDR1 SGHAT and CDR2 FQDESV (reference sequence). Deletions cut 5 bases from V and 1 base from J, with 11 bases between. The length of the CDR3 is 14 residues. The CDR3 loop reads CASSVRLTNTEAFF. CDR3 bases: TGTGCCAGCAGCGTTAGACTGACGAACACTGAAGCTTTCTTT.